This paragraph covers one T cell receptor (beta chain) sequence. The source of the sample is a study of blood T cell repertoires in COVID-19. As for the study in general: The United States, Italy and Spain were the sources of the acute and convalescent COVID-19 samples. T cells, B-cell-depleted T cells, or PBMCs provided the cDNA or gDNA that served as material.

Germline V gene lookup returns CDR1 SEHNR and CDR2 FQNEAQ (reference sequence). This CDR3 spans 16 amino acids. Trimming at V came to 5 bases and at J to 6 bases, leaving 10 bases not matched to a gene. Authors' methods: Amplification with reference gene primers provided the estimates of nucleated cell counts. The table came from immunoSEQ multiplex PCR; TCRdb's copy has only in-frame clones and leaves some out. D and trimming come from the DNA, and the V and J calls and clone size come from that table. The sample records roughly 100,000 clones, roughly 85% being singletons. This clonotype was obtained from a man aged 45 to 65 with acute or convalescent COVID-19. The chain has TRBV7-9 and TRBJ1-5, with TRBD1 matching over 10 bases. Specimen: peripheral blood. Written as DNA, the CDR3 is TGTGCCAGCAGCGGGGCGGACAGGGGGATGGGTCAGCCCCAGCATTTT. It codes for CASSGADRGMGQPQHF.